This entry concerns a single T cell receptor beta chain. What it binds is unknown. Primed by a sample-barcoded 5' primer and a J-beta primer mix, a second PCR proceeded for 7 to 11 cycles. Every individual sample yielded 2.5 million or more paired-end reads (each containing CDR3). TCRdb processed the 5' RACE reads anew with MiXCR; each CDR3 protein has one entry. The sample contains roughly 720,000 distinct CDR3 sequences, 53% of which appear only once. The sample comes from a study of blood T cells in healthy people across ages. Background on the study: Template switching recovered approximately one barcoded beta molecule for every two T cells. Findings of the study overall: From one million sequenced T cells, diversity estimates were lower bounds. Donors of long life had a larger count of naive CD4+ cells and greater diversity than aged donors.

With V trimmed by 9 bases and J by 8 bases, 2 bases remained unmatched. Germline CDR1 reads LNHDA; CDR2 reads SQIVND (reference sequence). This CDR3 comprises 12 residues. The sequenced sample consisted of blood. The V and J genes are TRBV19 and TRBJ1-4, with 11 bases lining up with TRBD1. This clonotype was obtained from a man of 80 years or more in good health. The CDR3 region is CARDRGQEKLFF. CDR3 coding DNA: TGTGCCAGGGACAGGGGGCAAGAAAAACTGTTTTTT.